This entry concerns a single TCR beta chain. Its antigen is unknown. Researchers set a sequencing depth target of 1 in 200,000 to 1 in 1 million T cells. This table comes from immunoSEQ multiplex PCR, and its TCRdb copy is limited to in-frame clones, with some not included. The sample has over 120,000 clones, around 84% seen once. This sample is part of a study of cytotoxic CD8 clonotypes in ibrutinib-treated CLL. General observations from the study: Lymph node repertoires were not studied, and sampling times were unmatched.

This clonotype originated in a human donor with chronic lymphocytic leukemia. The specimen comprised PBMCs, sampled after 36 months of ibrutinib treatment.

The CDR3 coding sequence is TGTGCCAGTAGTAGCCGGGACAGGGCTGGCTACACCTTC. Its translation: CASSSRDRAGYTF. The chain uses TRBV19 and TRBJ1-2; TRBD1 matches at 9 bases. Germline V gene data show CDR1 as LNHDA and CDR2 as SQIVND (reference sequence). This CDR3 has 13 residues. Trimming cost V 4 bases and J 7 bases; bases outside gene matches: 4.